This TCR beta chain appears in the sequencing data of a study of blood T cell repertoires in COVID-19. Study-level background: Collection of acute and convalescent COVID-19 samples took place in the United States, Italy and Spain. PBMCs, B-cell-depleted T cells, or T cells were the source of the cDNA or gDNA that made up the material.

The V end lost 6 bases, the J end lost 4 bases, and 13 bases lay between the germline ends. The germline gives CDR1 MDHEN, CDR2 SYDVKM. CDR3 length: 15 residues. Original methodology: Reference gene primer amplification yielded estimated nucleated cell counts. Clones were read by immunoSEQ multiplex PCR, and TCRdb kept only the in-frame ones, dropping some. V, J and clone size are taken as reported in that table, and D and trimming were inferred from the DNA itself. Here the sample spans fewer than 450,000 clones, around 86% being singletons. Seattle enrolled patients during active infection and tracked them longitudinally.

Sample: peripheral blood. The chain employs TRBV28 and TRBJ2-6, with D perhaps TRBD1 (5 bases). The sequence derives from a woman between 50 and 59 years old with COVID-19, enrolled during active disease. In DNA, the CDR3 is TGTGCCAGCAGAGGGGTGGGCTCAGGGGCCAACGTCCTGACTTTC. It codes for CASRGVGSGANVLTF. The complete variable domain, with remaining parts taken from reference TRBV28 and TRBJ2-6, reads DVKVTQSSRYLVKRTGEKVFLECVQDMDHENMFWYRQDPGLGLRLIYFSYDVKMKEKGDIPEGYSVSREKKERFSLILESASTNQTSMYLCASRGVGSGANVLTFGAGSRLTVL.